The present T cell receptor beta chain was sequenced within a study of cytomegalovirus exposure and HLA in healthy donors. Overall study: Clustering assigned about four fifths of the roughly 400 genotyped donors to the Caucasian-associated ancestry cluster.

The study ran its PCR with 60 Vbeta and 13 Jbeta primers. Libraries were prepared by immunoSEQ multiplex PCR; TCRdb keeps only in-frame clonotypes and omits some of them. The data contain about 89,000 clones, approximately 79% of them singletons. Study observations and caveats: An analysis was carried out at a later point. It showed that HLA-associated TCR beta chains were more clonally expanded than equally common non-associated chains.

The germline V gene has CDR1 SGHVS and CDR2 FQNEAQ. V lost 6 bases to trimming and J lost 1 base; unmatched junction nucleotides: 7. This CDR3 has 15 amino acids. The table lists this clone with a few counts. The target antigen is unknown. Input material: PBMCs. The genes are TRBV7-8 and TRBJ2-5; 8 bases match TRBD1. The sequence was collected from a male donor in good health and CMV-seronegative. This CDR3 is CASRQGQASQETQYF. For the CDR3, the DNA is TGTGCCAGCAGACAGGGACAGGCGAGCCAAGAGACCCAGTACTTC.